This is a list of T cell receptor beta chains from one sample in a study of T-cell reconstitution after alpha-beta-depleted transplantation in children. TCRdb redid the calling of the PCR reads with MiXCR, one entry per CDR3 protein. The sample consists of around 500,000 distinct CDR3 sequences, roughly 24% of them appearing once. Sample: PBMCs, mostly from graft donor cells, taken 360 days after TCRalphabeta/CD19-depleted stem cell transplant. The source is a boy less than two years old who had a stem cell transplant for acute myeloid leukemia, so the T cells may come from the graft donor. The conserved cysteine and the conserved F or W are not part of the CDR3 here. Rows give clone size only sometimes, using once, few, many, or a class for an expanded clone.

v_call | clone_size | cdr3_aa
TRBV6-5 | few | ASSYRFGPGGELF
TRBV7-2 | once | ASSSRGGSDNEQF
TRBV6-2/TRBV6-3 | NA | ASSFTTSGSGELF
TRBV20-1 | NA | SASWGQGNSPLH
TRBV7-6 | NA | ASSLPNTSGGDDEQF
TRBV20-1 | many | SGVTGGRMETQY
TRBV20-1 | many | SASMGPGNTIY
TRBV28 | many | ASSSINNSPLH
TRBV12-3/TRBV12-4 | NA | ASSSGTGLNTGELF
TRBV29-1 | NA | SAQADAYEQY
TRBV20-1 | once | CARATGTSPKNYEQY
TRBV11-2 | many | ASSLERGTEAF
TRBV20-1 | NA | SLKENYGYT
TRBV28 | few | ASSARGQSNQPQH
TRBV27 | few | ASSRTARGTGELF
TRBV11-1 | NA | ASSLVPGVTSGKETQY
TRBV6-2/TRBV6-3 | NA | ASSYSFPGLAGSAYEQY
TRBV4-3 | NA | ASSRRGTAETQY
TRBV6-2/TRBV6-3 | few | ASSQQGIWEKLF
TRBV25-1 | few | ASSVYRGLNTEAF
TRBV6-1 | many | ASSGLRGEPQH
TRBV20-1 | many | SASYHRDQMAF
TRBV3-1 | many | ASSQVRVSGANVLT
TRBV29-1 | many | SGGGQETQY
TRBV7-7 | many | ASSLGWRGVETQY
TRBV5-1 | NA | ASSSDGSGANVLT
TRBV7-8 | few | ASSSPWLGLAITDTQY
TRBV24-1 | NA | ATSTRAGYNEQF
TRBV19 | NA | ATSDRADSYNEQF
TRBV28 | NA | ASSLWFQRGDQETQY
TRBV6-5 | NA | ASSYSSLAGGLFNEQF
TRBV12-3/TRBV12-4 | few | ASSFGELYTEAF
TRBV9 | few | ASTPLGLADNEQF
TRBV12-3/TRBV12-4 | few | ASSRGGTYKTQY
TRBV12-3/TRBV12-4 | few | ASSRDVEAF
TRBV15 | few | ATSRVRGNQPQH
TRBV29-1 | many | SSSLAGELF
TRBV7-2 | NA | ASSLWDGTDTQY
TRBV27 | few | ASSPGTEETEAF
TRBV7-9 | NA | ASSLRKRQEADTQY
TRBV5-5 | few | ASKWRDVSTEAF
TRBV28 | many | ASSSRALREPQH
TRBV7-2 | few | ASSLVWGEQY
TRBV12-3/TRBV12-4 | many | ASSLGQLYEQY
TRBV11-2 | many | ASSLVGSYDTQY
TRBV29-1 | many | SVVGAYEQY
TRBV13 | few | ASSETGGFRTSGSYNEQF
TRBV10-2 | NA | ASSQGFGGTEAF
TRBV10-3 | many | AISAGDEQF
TRBV6-2/TRBV6-3 | NA | ASSSRDRGRVYGYT
TRBV20-1 | NA | SAKQGAGWTDTQY
TRBV7-6 | NA | ASSRIWLDTQY
TRBV5-1 | NA | ASSLVGSGGSSYEQY